This TCR beta chain was profiled in a study of regulatory T cells in long-lasting Graves disease. At the level of the study: Over 5 years on antithyroid drugs plus positive TSH receptor antibodies marked Graves' disease as persistent.

Combining iRepertoire HTBI primers with Arm-PCR of CDR3 regions, the authors built TCR beta libraries. A single record per CDR3 protein comes from TCRdb applying MiXCR to the multiplex PCR reads. The table has over 250,000 distinct CDR3 sequences, more than 20% seen once. This clonotype was detected many times. Its antigen is as yet unknown. Time point reported: persistent/refractory GD, antithyroid drugs over 5 years with positive TRAb. PBMCs were the source of the RNA used for TCR sequencing. The germline CDR1 and CDR2 sequences are KGHSH and LQKENI. The CDR3 runs to 13 residues. V was cut by 2 bases and J by 2 bases, with 7 bases left in between. Broader study findings: The study found persistent patients shared more public clonotypes (roughly 3,000) than new patients (approximately 970).

The sequenced sample was peripheral blood mononuclear cells (PBMCs), obtained when the disease was refractory, from a patient treated with antithyroid drugs. The rearrangement joins TRBV18 to TRBJ2-7, with unresolved D. The sequence derives from a female donor with Graves disease. CDR3 protein: CASSPDQTYEQYF. In DNA, the CDR3 is TGTGCCAGCTCACCAGACCAAACCTACGAGCAGTACTTC.